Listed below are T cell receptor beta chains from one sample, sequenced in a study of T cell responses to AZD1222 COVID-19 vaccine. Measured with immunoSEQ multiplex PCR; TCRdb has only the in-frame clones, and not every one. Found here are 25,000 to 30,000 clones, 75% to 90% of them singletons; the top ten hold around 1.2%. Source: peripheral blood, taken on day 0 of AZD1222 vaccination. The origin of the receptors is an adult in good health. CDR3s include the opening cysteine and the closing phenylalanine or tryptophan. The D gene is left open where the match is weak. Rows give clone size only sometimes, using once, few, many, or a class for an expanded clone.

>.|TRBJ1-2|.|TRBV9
CASSVDLTGFYGYTF
TGTGCCAGCAGCGTAGACCTTACAGGGTTTTATGGCTACACCTTC
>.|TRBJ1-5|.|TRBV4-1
CASSQDRSLNWPQHF
TGCGCCAGCAGCCAAGATAGGAGTCTGAATTGGCCCCAGCATTTT
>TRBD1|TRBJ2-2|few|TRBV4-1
CASSPIGTVLGTGELFF
TGCGCCAGCAGCCCAATAGGGACAGTCTTGGGCACCGGGGAGCTGTTTTTT
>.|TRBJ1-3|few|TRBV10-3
CASSPATEGNTIYF
TGTGCCAGTTCCCCCGCGACAGAGGGAAACACCATATATTTT
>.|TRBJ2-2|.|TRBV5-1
CASRRELHGELFF
TGCGCCAGCAGGAGGGAGCTTCACGGGGAGCTGTTTTTT
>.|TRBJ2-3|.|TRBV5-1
CASSLAGDEDTQYF
TGCGCCAGCAGCTTGGCCGGGGACGAAGATACGCAGTATTTT
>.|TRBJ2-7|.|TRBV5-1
CASSLETGSGFYEQYF
TGCGCCAGCAGCTTGGAGACGGGTAGCGGATTCTACGAGCAGTACTTC
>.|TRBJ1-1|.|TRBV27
CASSLRQGRPAEAFF
TGTGCCAGCAGTTTACGGCAGGGCCGCCCGGCGGAAGCTTTCTTT
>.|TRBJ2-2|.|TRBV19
CASSIELVYTGELFF
TGTGCCAGTAGTATAGAGCTGGTCTACACCGGGGAGCTGTTTTTT
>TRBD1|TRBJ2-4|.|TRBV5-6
CASSLRQGGHIQYF
TGTGCCAGCAGCTTGCGACAGGGGGGGCACATTCAGTACTTC
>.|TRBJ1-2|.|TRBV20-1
CSAIQYGYTF
TGCAGTGCCATACAGTATGGCTACACCTTC
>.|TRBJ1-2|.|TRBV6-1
CASSEVGRPNYGYTF
TGTGCCAGCAGTGAAGTTGGCAGGCCCAACTATGGCTACACCTTC
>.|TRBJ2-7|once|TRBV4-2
CASSQEEGAVNEQYF
TGTGCCAGCAGCCAAGAGGAAGGGGCGGTAAACGAGCAGTACTTC
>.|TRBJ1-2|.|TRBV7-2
CASSLVSGSANYGYTF
TGTGCCAGCAGCTTAGTTTCGGGTTCAGCTAACTATGGCTACACCTTC
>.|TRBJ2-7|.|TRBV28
CASSFMGATYEQYF
TGTGCCAGCAGTTTTATGGGGGCAACCTACGAGCAGTACTTC